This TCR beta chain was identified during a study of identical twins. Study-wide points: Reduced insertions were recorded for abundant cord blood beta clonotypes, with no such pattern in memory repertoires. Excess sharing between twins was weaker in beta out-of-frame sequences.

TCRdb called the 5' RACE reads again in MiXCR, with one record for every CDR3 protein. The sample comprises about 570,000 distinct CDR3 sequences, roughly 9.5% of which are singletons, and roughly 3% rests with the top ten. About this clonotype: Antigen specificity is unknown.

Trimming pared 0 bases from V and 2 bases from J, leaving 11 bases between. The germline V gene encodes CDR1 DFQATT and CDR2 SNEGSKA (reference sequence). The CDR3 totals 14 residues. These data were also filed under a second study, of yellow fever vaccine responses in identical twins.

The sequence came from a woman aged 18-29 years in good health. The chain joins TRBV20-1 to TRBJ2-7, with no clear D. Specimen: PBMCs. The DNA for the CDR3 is TGCAGTGCTAGAGAAGACTTTTCTACCTACGAGCAGTACTTC. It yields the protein CSAREDFSTYEQYF.